One sample yielded the 6 T cell receptor beta chains listed below, sequenced in a study of beta chain features in type 1 diabetes (dated 2018 in TCRdb). Library generation was performed with the immunoSEQ multiplex PCR assay. The High Capacity cDNA Reverse Transcription Kit was used to reverse transcribe all of the isolated RNA, meaning that expressed TCRB transcripts were what got sequenced. TCRdb stores this immuneACCESS table with in-frame sequences only. Part of the clones is absent; in the studies checked, under half of the shortfall reflects unresolved V genes, and no reason is known for the rest. The sample profile shows hundreds of thousands of clones; around 15% of them were found once. Of the sample, about 0.097% falls within the top ten clones. Sequencing used naive CD4+ T cells from blood. The sample's cell subset or site label, decoded: true naive CD4+ T cells. The receptors originated from a man aged 18-30 years in good health.

The chain uses TRBV15 and TRBJ1-5; D possibly corresponds to TRBD1 (5 bases). Germline V gene data show CDR1 as LNHNV and CDR2 as YYDKDF (reference sequence). This CDR3 spans 17 amino acids. Deletions cut 0 bases from V and 1 base from J, with 13 bases between. The CDR3 protein is CATSRDVGRGSNQPQHF. The CDR3, as DNA: TGTGCCACCAGCAGAGATGTGGGCCGGGGGAGCAATCAGCCCCAGCATTTT.

The V call is TRBV10-3, the J call TRBJ2-5; D call uncertain. The J call is uncertain, as TRBJ2-7 better fits the DNA end. This CDR3 has 12 residues. In germline, CDR1 is ENHRY, CDR2 SYGVKD. The CDR3 DNA follows: TGTGCCATCAGTGGAAGGGTCTACGAGCAGTACTTC. Amino acid sequence: CAISGRVYEQYF.

This clone was observed a handful of times. The gene calls are TRBV9 and TRBJ1-6; no clear D gene. The ends were cut back, 0 bases at V and 5 bases at J, with 15 bases in the middle. Germline lookup yields CDR1 SGDLS and CDR2 YYNGEE. The CDR3 runs to 17 residues. The CDR3 sequence is CASSVGGGSGNNSPLHF. In DNA form, the CDR3 reads TGTGCCAGCAGCGTAGGGGGAGGTTCGGGGAATAATTCACCCCTCCACTTT. Full variable domain (missing parts from reference TRBV9 and TRBJ1-6): DSGVTQTPKHLITATGQRVTLRCSPRSGDLSVYWYQQSLDQGLQFLIQYYNGEERAKGNILERFSAQQFPDLHSELNLSSLELGDSALYFCASSVGGGSGNNSPLHFGNGTRLTVT.

The V call is TRBV6-5, the J call TRBJ1-5, with 11 bases matching TRBD1. The CDR3 covers 15 residues. V lost 6 bases, J lost 1 base, and 2 bases stayed unmatched. Germline assignment: CDR1 MNHEY and CDR2 SVGAGI. The CDR3 region is CASRGTGGSNQPQHF. CDR3 nucleotides: TGTGCCAGCAGGGGGACAGGGGGAAGCAATCAGCCCCAGCATTTT.

The chain links TRBV6-6 to TRBJ2-3, with D unresolved. Germline V gene data show CDR1 as MNHNY and CDR2 as SVGAGI (reference sequence). The CDR3 runs to 11 residues. V shed 2 bases and J shed 11 bases, with 8 bases lying between them. The CDR3 sequence is CASSYKRRQYF. The CDR3 nucleotides read TGTGCCAGCAGTTACAAACGAAGGCAGTATTTT.

V is TRBV2 and J is TRBJ1-2; D gene uncertain. Germline CDR1 and CDR2: SNHLY and FYNNEI. V dropped 2 bases and J dropped 7 bases, with 11 bases sitting between them. This CDR3 comprises 13 residues. CDR3 DNA: TGTGCCAGCAGTGAACGACCTACGGTTGGCTACACCTTC. It translates to CASSERPTVGYTF. Full variable domain (outside the CDR3, taken from reference TRBV2 and TRBJ1-2): EPEVTQTPSHQVTQMGQEVILRCVPISNHLYFYWYRQILGQKVEFLVSFYNNEISEKSEIFDDQFSVERPDGSNFTLKIRSTKLEDSAMYFCASSERPTVGYTFGSGTRLTVV.